This T cell receptor beta chain was identified in a study of cytomegalovirus exposure and HLA in healthy donors. 60 Vbeta and 13 Jbeta primers were used in PCR. Sequencing was performed with immunoSEQ multiplex PCR; in TCRdb, only in-frame clones are kept and a portion is missing. The sample lists 100,000 to 150,000 clones; 70% to 90% were seen once. Germline loops: CDR1 MNHEY, CDR2 SMNVEV (reference sequence). There are 14 residues in the CDR3. V trimming: 6 bases; J trimming: 2 bases; junction bases outside the gene matches: 5. The sequence was obtained from a boy younger than 18 in good health and CMV-seronegative. The source material was PBMCs. The chain joins TRBV27 to TRBJ2-7, with 9 bases aligning to TRBD1. In DNA form, the CDR3 reads TGTGCCAGCAGGGGGGACAGGGCGACCTACGAGCAGTACTTC. Amino acids: CASRGDRATYEQYF.